This is a list of T cell receptor beta chains from one sample in a study of blood T cell repertoires in COVID-19. Here immunoSEQ multiplex PCR was the method, and the copy in TCRdb shows in-frame clones only, minus some. This sample has under 200,000 clones; approximately 91% occur once, and the top ten carry roughly 5%. Material: peripheral blood. The origin of the receptors is a man aged 18 to 30 with COVID-19, enrolled during active disease. The CDR3 runs from the conserved cysteine through the conserved F or W. A D gene is named only where the DNA matches it firmly. Only some rows state a clone size, as once, few, many or a class for expanded clones.

size,V,D,J,CDR3,DNA
NA,TRBV11-1,TRBD2,TRBJ2-1,CASSKLAGGNNEQFF,TGTGCCAGCAGCAAACTAGCGGGAGGGAACAATGAGCAGTTCTTC
once,TRBV7-9,NA,TRBJ2-2,CASSPEGGELFF,TGTGCCAGCAGCCCCGAGGGCGGGGAGCTGTTTTTT
NA,TRBV9,NA,TRBJ1-1,CASSVATDNTEAFF,TGTGCCAGCAGCGTAGCAACAGACAACACTGAAGCTTTCTTT
NA,TRBV27,TRBD2,TRBJ2-1,CASSELGTSGINEQFF,TGTGCCAGCAGTGAACTCGGGACTAGCGGGATCAATGAGCAGTTCTTC
NA,TRBV30,NA,TRBJ1-6,CAWSEGTHNSPLHF,TGTGCCTGGAGCGAGGGGACTCACAATTCACCCCTCCACTTT
NA,TRBV27,NA,TRBJ2-2,CASSTREENTGELFF,TGTGCCAGCAGCACTAGAGAAGAGAACACCGGGGAGCTGTTTTTT
NA,TRBV28,TRBD1,TRBJ2-7,CASSPPGQVFEQYF,TGTGCCAGCAGCCCCCCCGGACAGGTGTTCGAGCAGTACTTC
NA,TRBV14,TRBD1,TRBJ2-4,CASSHRRQGTSDIQYF,TGTGCCAGCAGCCACAGAAGACAGGGGACTTCGGACATTCAGTACTTC
NA,TRBV6-5,TRBD1,TRBJ2-7,CASALDRGDYEQYF,TGTGCCAGCGCCCTGGACAGGGGGGATTACGAGCAGTACTTC
NA,TRBV6-6,NA,TRBJ2-5,CASSYSEQVQETQYF,TGTGCCAGCAGTTACTCCGAACAGGTCCAAGAGACCCAGTACTTC